Sequencing of this T cell receptor (beta chain) was carried out in a study of metastatic and nonmetastatic thyroid tumors. Study overall: Repertoires of blood and of tissue (tumor or nodule) from malignant and benign thyroid patients were compared.

Study results and caveats: Reportedly, malignant thyroid tumors had significantly higher TCR beta diversity than benign nodules, in blood and tumor.

TCRdb ran MiXCR on the PCR reads. The sample has approximately 24,000 clones, about 16% seen once. This clone was observed a handful of times. The target antigen is unknown. Per the germline V gene, CDR1 is MDHEN and CDR2 is SYDVKM. The CDR3 is 15 residues long. V shed 5 bases and J 6 bases; nucleotides not matched to a gene: 11. Until they underwent thyroid surgery, no patient had received any treatment. The TCR comes from a female donor with papillary thyroid cancer or a benign thyroid nodule (not recorded which). Some clones in this sample may be carry-over from other donors' samples. The sequenced sample consisted of blood. The chain couples TRBV28 to TRBJ1-2, with 8 bases aligning to TRBD1. CDR3 sequence reads: CASSHRTGGIDGYTF. For the CDR3, the DNA is TGTGCCAGCAGTCACCGTACAGGGGGGATCGATGGCTACACCTTC.